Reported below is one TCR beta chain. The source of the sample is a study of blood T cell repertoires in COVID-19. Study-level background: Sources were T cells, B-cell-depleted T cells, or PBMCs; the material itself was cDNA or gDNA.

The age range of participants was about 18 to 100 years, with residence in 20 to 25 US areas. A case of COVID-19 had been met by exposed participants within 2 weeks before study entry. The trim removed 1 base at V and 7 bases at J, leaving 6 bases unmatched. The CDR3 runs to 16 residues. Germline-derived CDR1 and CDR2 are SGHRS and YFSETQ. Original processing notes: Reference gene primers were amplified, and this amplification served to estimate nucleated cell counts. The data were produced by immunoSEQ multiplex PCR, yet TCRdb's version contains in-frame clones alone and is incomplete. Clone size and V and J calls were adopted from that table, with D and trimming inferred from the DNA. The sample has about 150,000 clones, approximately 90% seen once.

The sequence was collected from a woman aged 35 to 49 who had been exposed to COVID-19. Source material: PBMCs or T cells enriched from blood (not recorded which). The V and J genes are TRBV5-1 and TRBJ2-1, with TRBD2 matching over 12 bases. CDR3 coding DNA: TGCGCCAGCAGCTTGATCTCCGGGACTAGCGGGAATGAGCAGTTCTTC. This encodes CASSLISGTSGNEQFF.